This TCR beta chain was obtained from a study of T cell changes during pregnancy in multiple sclerosis. The repertoire was sequenced with immunoSEQ multiplex PCR; TCRdb's copy has only in-frame clones and lacks some. The sample lists over 35,000 clones, about 95% occurring once. V was shortened by 4 bases and J by 10 bases, with 14 bases between the two germline ends. Germline CDR1 reads MNHEY; CDR2 reads SVGAGI. CDR3 size: 14 residues. The rearrangement uses TRBV6-5 and TRBJ1-6, with D possibly being TRBD1 (6 bases). The clonotype originates from a female donor with multiple sclerosis, enrolled in a pregnancy study. Here the sequenced sample was CD4+ T cells from peripheral blood mononuclear cells, taken in the second trimester of pregnancy. CDR3 nucleotides: TGTGCCAGCAGTTCCCTGGCAGGGGTCTCACCCCTCCACTTT. Its translation: CASSSLAGVSPLHF.